These 13 T cell receptor beta chains originate from one sample sequenced in a study of regulatory T cells in long-lasting Graves disease. Researchers made TCR beta libraries by using iRepertoire HTBI primers and running Arm-PCR on CDR3 regions. TCRdb reprocessed the multiplex PCR reads via MiXCR and lists one record per CDR3 protein. The table records roughly 410,000 distinct CDR3 sequences, over 12% of them present only once. Specified time point: newly diagnosed GD, antithyroid drugs for less than 3 months. Construction of the TCR library relied on RNA isolated from PBMCs. The same sample was also studied in work on T cells in Graves' hyperthyroidism and ophthalmopathy.

Sequenced here: peripheral blood mononuclear cells (PBMCs), sampled at new diagnosis, from a patient treated with antithyroid drugs. The receptors derive from a woman between 40 and 55 years old with Graves disease.

This clonotype was seen a few times. At one of its ends the junction is not consistent with the germline gene, which may arise from a read error. The V call is TRBV14, the J call TRBJ1-2; tentatively, D is TRBD1 (6 bases). From germline, CDR1 is SGHDN and CDR2 FVKESK. The CDR3 runs 13 residues. The CDR3 loop is CASSQEINRVAIF. Written as DNA, the CDR3 is TGTGCCAGCAGCCAAGAAATTAACAGGGTTGCCATCTTC.

This clonotype was counted between two and nine times. The gene calls are TRBV11-1 and TRBJ1-1; D not resolved. Germline lookup yields CDR1 SGHAT and CDR2 FQDESV (reference sequence). The CDR3 has 9 amino acids. Trimming pared 6 bases from V and 5 bases from J, leaving 1 base between. CDR3 bases: TGTGCCAGCAGGACTGAAGCTTTCTTT. Translated, it gives CASRTEAFF.

This clonotype has at least ten counts. The gene calls are TRBV30 and TRBJ2-1, with D tentatively TRBD1 or TRBD2 (6 bases each). The germline V gene encodes CDR1 GTSNPN and CDR2 SVGIG (reference sequence). Between the trimmed V and J ends, which lost 5 bases and 2 bases, there was a span of 10 bases. This CDR3 spans 13 amino acids. The CDR3 loop reads CAWVGGAYNEQFF. The DNA of the CDR3 is TGTGCCTGGGTGGGGGGCGCCTACAATGAGCAGTTCTTC.

This clonotype came up many times. The gene calls are TRBV29-1 and TRBJ1-3, with D uncertain. Trimming pared 6 bases from V and 1 base from J, leaving 19 bases between. CDR1 and CDR2 (germline): SQVTM, ANQGSEA. The CDR3 is 16 residues long. CDR3 nucleotides: TGCAGCGTCCTCGGCCGGGCCGGGTCGTCTGGAAACACCATATATTTT. Translating it yields CSVLGRAGSSGNTIYF.

The J gene is TRBJ1-3, the V gene TRBV14; D is unclear. V was trimmed by 4 bases and J by 0 bases, leaving 13 bases between them. The CDR3 has 16 residues. Germline CDR1 and CDR2: SGHDN and FVKESK. The CDR3 sequence is CASSPLLPNSGNTIYF. The CDR3 DNA reads TGTGCCAGCAGCCCCCTTTTACCAAACTCTGGAAACACCATATATTTT.

This clonotype was seen repeatedly, ten times or more. The chain is built from TRBV7-8 and TRBJ2-7, with D possibly TRBD2 on 7 matching bases. The CDR3 is 18 residues long. Germline values: CDR1 SGHVS, CDR2 FQNEAQ. Trimming stripped 0 bases from V and 0 bases from J, with 18 bases between. CDR3 bases: TGTGCCAGCAGCTTAGCGAGGGGGGGACGCGCGGACTCCTACGAGCAGTACTTC. The encoded protein is CASSLARGGRADSYEQYF. The variable domain in full, completed from reference TRBV7-8 and TRBJ2-7, reads GAGVSQSPRYKVAKRGQDVALRCDPISGHVSLFWYQQALGQGPEFLTYFQNEAQLDKSGLPSDRFFAERPEGSVSTLKIQRTQQEDSAVYLCASSLARGGRADSYEQYFGPGTRLTVT.

This clonotype has ten or more counts. The chain links TRBV11-3 to TRBJ2-7; 8 nucleotides line up with TRBD1. Trimming took 2 bases from V and 2 from J; bases not matched to a gene: 11. Germline V gene data show CDR1 as SGHNT and CDR2 as YENEEA. The CDR3 extends over 17 amino acids. The CDR3 spells CASSLFPTGAKAYEQYF. The CDR3 nucleotides are TGTGCCAGCAGCTTATTTCCGACAGGGGCGAAGGCCTACGAGCAGTACTTC.

V and J are TRBV20-1 and TRBJ2-7; 7 positions agree with TRBD2. V lost 3 bases, J lost 5 bases, and 13 bases stayed unmatched. CDR1 DFQATT and CDR2 SNEGSKA come from the germline V gene (reference sequence). This CDR3 region has 15 residues. The CDR3 loop is CSARPKAREMDEQYF. DNA for the CDR3: TGCAGTGCTAGGCCCAAAGCGCGGGAGATGGACGAGCAGTACTTC.

Ten or more counts support this clonotype. This chain joins TRBV7-2 and TRBJ2-1, with 9 bases fitting TRBD2. V dropped 5 bases and J dropped 7; count of bases not matched to a gene: 6. Germline loops: CDR1 SGHTA, CDR2 FQGNSA. CDR3 length equals 14 residues. DNA for the CDR3: TGTGCCAGCAGCCCCCCAGCGGGAGGAAATGAGCAGTTCTTC. Translated, it gives CASSPPAGGNEQFF. The full variable domain, with the rest looked up from reference TRBV7-2 and TRBJ2-1, is GAGVSQSPSNKVTEKGKDVELRCDPISGHTALYWYRQSLGQGLEFLIYFQGNSAPDKSGLPSDRFSAERTGGSVSTLTIQRTQQEDSAVYLCASSPPAGGNEQFFGPGTRLTVL.

As for this clonotype: A far larger clone differs by one base, so this is likely a read error. The V and J genes are TRBV11-3 and TRBJ2-7, with 9 bases matching TRBD2. The CDR3 extends over 15 amino acids. Trimming at V came to 7 bases and at J to 2 bases, leaving 9 bases not matched to a gene. Germline V gene lookup returns CDR1 SGHNT and CDR2 YENEEA. The CDR3 bases are TGTGCCAGCACCCAGGATAGCGGGAGCCCCTACGAGCAGTACTTC. Translation gives CASTQDSGSPYEQYF.

This clonotype was found many times. V and J are TRBV13 and TRBJ2-7; 8 nucleotides agree with TRBD1. Germline trimming cut 6 bases from V and 0 bases from J; bases unmatched to any gene: 7. The CDR3 sequence is 15 residues long. Germline CDR1 reads PRHDT; CDR2 reads FYEKMQ (reference sequence). CDR3 loop: CASRVTGEGSYEQYF. The CDR3 nucleotides read TGTGCCAGCAGGGTGACAGGGGAAGGCTCCTACGAGCAGTACTTC.

This clonotype showed up many times. This chain joins TRBV6-1 and TRBJ1-1; D unclear. This CDR3 comprises 12 residues. V was trimmed by 7 bases and J by 2 bases, leaving 8 bases between them. From germline, CDR1 is MNHNS and CDR2 SASEGT. CDR3 DNA: TGTGCCAGCAACCAACCAAACACTGAAGCTTTCTTT. Encoded protein: CASNQPNTEAFF.

The rearrangement uses TRBV5-1 and TRBJ2-7, with a possible D match to TRBD2 (6 bases). V was cut by 5 bases and J by 7 bases, with 13 bases left in between. The CDR3 sequence is 12 residues long. Germline V gene lookup returns CDR1 SGHRS and CDR2 YFSETQ. CDR3 amino acids: CASRRDSEEQYF. CDR3 nucleotides: TGCGCCAGCAGGCGGGACTCCGAGGAGCAGTACTTC.